A single sample gave rise to the 5 T cell receptor beta chains below, sequenced in a study of patients and donors after allogeneic stem cell transplantation. One entry per CDR3 protein results from TCRdb running MiXCR on the RT-PCR reads. Altogether about 57,000 distinct CDR3 sequences are present, about 14% being singletons, with the ten largest covering 25% to 40%. What was sequenced was blood, either unsorted or a sorted T cell fraction (not recorded which). Receptors originate from a human donor who was either an allogeneic HSCT recipient or a stem cell or donor lymphocyte infusion donor (not recorded which). It is not recorded whose cells these are; they may come from a transplant donor.

CDR3 coding DNA: TGCGCCAGCAGCCGAGCGGGGGGGGCCTACGAGCAGTACTTC. Its protein is CASSRAGGAYEQYF. V is TRBV4-1 and J is TRBJ2-7, with 10 positions matching TRBD2. The germline V gene encodes CDR1 MGHRA and CDR2 YSYEKL. Trimming took 4 bases from V and 2 from J; bases not matched to a gene: 2. The CDR3 length is 14 residues.

This chain joins TRBV20-1 and TRBJ2-7, with 10 bases matching TRBD2. Germline trimming cut 2 bases from V and 7 bases from J; bases unmatched to any gene: 8. The germline gives CDR1 DFQATT, CDR2 SNEGSKA (reference sequence). The CDR3 is made up of 14 amino acids. CDR3 sequence (DNA): TGCAGTGCTAGACGGCTAGCGGGAGTTAGAGAGCAGTACTTC. Its protein is CSARRLAGVREQYF.

This chain connects TRBV20-1 to TRBJ2-1; 9 positions agree with TRBD2. There are 12 residues in the CDR3. The V and J ends lost 6 bases and 6 bases, in that order; junction bases with no gene match: 3. Looked up from germline, CDR1 is DFQATT and CDR2 is SNEGSKA (reference sequence). CDR3: CSAISGSNEQFF. CDR3 DNA sequence: TGCAGTGCCATTAGCGGGAGCAATGAGCAGTTCTTC.

This chain links TRBV7-9 with TRBJ1-1; D is ambiguous. This CDR3 has 13 amino acids. CDR1 and CDR2 from the germline V gene are SEHNR and FQNEAQ (reference sequence). The V end lost 2 bases, the J end lost 2 bases, and 6 bases lay between the germline ends. CDR3 protein: CASSLTDNTEAFF. DNA of the CDR3: TGTGCCAGCAGCTTAACAGACAACACTGAAGCTTTCTTT. The full variable domain, with the rest looked up from reference TRBV7-9 and TRBJ1-1, is DTGVSQNPRHKITKRGQNVTFRCDPISEHNRLYWYRQTLGQGPEFLTYFQNEAQLEKSRLLSDRFSAERPKGSFSTLEIQRTEQGDSAMYLCASSLTDNTEAFFGQGTRLTVV.

This clonotype turned up a few times. The J gene is TRBJ2-6, the V gene TRBV12-3 or TRBV12-4, with 7 bases identical to TRBD1. The CDR3 loop spans 14 amino acids. The ends lost 6 bases at V and 1 base at J; junction bases unmatched: 0. The CDR3 protein is CASRTGSGANVLTF. Written as DNA, the CDR3 is TGTGCCAGCAGGACAGGGTCTGGGGCCAACGTCCTGACTTTC.